What follows are 14 T cell receptor beta chains derived from one specimen sequenced in a study of cytomegalovirus exposure and HLA in healthy donors. The primer mix had 60 Vbeta and 13 Jbeta primers. Method: immunoSEQ multiplex PCR; TCRdb's copy keeps in-frame clones and lacks some. Of approximately 96,000 clones in the sample, roughly 70% were seen once. Sequenced sample: PBMCs. All receptors come from a male donor in good health and CMV-seronegative.

The CDR3 is CASSLGTVNNEQFF. The CDR3 region has the DNA TGTGCCAGCAGCCTGGGGACAGTGAACAATGAGCAGTTCTTC. V gene TRBV7-9 combines with J gene TRBJ2-1; 7 positions match TRBD1. J was trimmed by 5 bases and V by 5 bases; bases with no gene match: 6. The length of the CDR3 is 14 residues. CDR1 and CDR2 (germline): SEHNR, FQNEAQ (reference sequence).

The genes are TRBV7-9 and TRBJ2-7, with TRBD1 matching 7 bases. This CDR3 has 12 residues. Per the germline V gene, CDR1 is SEHNR and CDR2 is FQNEAQ (reference sequence). The J segment lost 6 bases and the V segment lost 5 bases, leaving 4 bases of the junction unmatched. In DNA, the CDR3 is TGTGCCAGCAGCGCAACAGGGGCCGAGCAGTACTTC. This encodes CASSATGAEQYF.

The chain links TRBV27 to TRBJ2-1; 7 positions agree with TRBD1. The CDR3 contains 15 residues. Germline CDR1 and CDR2: MNHEY and SMNVEV (reference sequence). Germline trimming cut 4 bases from V and 7 bases from J; bases unmatched to any gene: 10. In DNA form, the CDR3 reads TGTGCCAGCAGTTACCTCTCGACAGGGAAGAATGAGCAGTTCTTC. This encodes CASSYLSTGKNEQFF.

The chain joins TRBV5-4 to TRBJ1-4; tentatively, D is TRBD1 (5 bases). Trimming left V 4 bases short and J 5 bases short, with 15 bases between. This CDR3 has 15 residues. Germline CDR1 reads SGHNT; CDR2 reads YYREEE (reference sequence). CDR3 nucleotides: TGTGCCAGCAGCCACGAACAGGACGTAAATGAAAAACTGTTTTTT. Translating it yields CASSHEQDVNEKLFF.

This chain joins TRBV10-3 and TRBJ2-1, with 8 bases fitting TRBD2. Germline loops: CDR1 ENHRY, CDR2 SYGVKD. The CDR3 runs 12 residues. Trimming took 6 bases from V and 8 from J; bases not matched to a gene: 3. The CDR3 nucleotides read TGTGCCATCAGCCCACTAGCGGATGAGCAGTTCTTC. This translates into CAISPLADEQFF.

This chain connects TRBV30 to TRBJ2-5, with 9 bases fitting TRBD2. CDR3 size: 16 residues. V trimming: 4 bases; J trimming: 3 bases; junction bases outside the gene matches: 12. Germline assignment: CDR1 GTSNPN and CDR2 SVGIG (reference sequence). The CDR3 DNA reads TGTGCCTGGAATCAACCCAGCGGGAGGTCAAAAGAGACCCAGTACTTC. Its translation is CAWNQPSGRSKETQYF.

This clone was counted a few times. J is TRBJ2-7 and V is TRBV5-4, with 11 bases matching TRBD1. The germline V gene encodes CDR1 SGHNT and CDR2 YYREEE (reference sequence). CDR3 length: 15 residues. V lost 1 base to trimming and J lost 3 bases; unmatched junction nucleotides: 3. The CDR3 is CASSLMGTGGYEQYF. In DNA, the CDR3 is TGTGCCAGCAGCTTGATGGGGACAGGGGGCTACGAGCAGTACTTC.

This clone has only a few counts. V and J are TRBV5-6 and TRBJ1-2; no firm D call. Germline loops: CDR1 SGHDT, CDR2 YYEEEE. This CDR3 has 13 residues. Deletions cut 1 base from V and 4 bases from J, with 8 bases between. The CDR3 sequence is CASSLLGSYGYTF. DNA of the CDR3: TGTGCCAGCAGCTTGCTCGGGAGCTATGGCTACACCTTC.

The chain combines TRBV28 with TRBJ1-4, with 7 positions matching TRBD1. From germline, CDR1 is MDHEN and CDR2 SYDVKM. Unmatched junction bases numbered 10, after V lost 5 bases and J lost 7 bases. This CDR3 has 15 residues. CDR3: CASSLPGGGFEKLFF. CDR3 coding DNA: TGTGCCAGCAGTCTACCAGGGGGAGGCTTTGAAAAACTGTTTTTT.

This clone showed up just a few times. The chain employs TRBV14 and TRBJ1-6; possible D gene TRBD1, 6 bases. The CDR3 runs to 15 residues. Per germline, CDR1 SGHDN and CDR2 FVKESK. Trimming pared 1 base from V and 7 bases from J, leaving 11 bases between. The CDR3 region is CASSQGAGANSPLHF. The DNA of the CDR3 is TGTGCCAGCAGCCAAGGGGCAGGGGCAAATTCACCCCTCCACTTT.

This clone came up a few times. The rearrangement uses TRBV10-3 and TRBJ1-3; 10 nucleotides agree with TRBD1. V shed 4 bases and J 6 bases; nucleotides not matched to a gene: 6. CDR3 length: 15 residues. Germline values: CDR1 ENHRY, CDR2 SYGVKD. CDR3 nucleotide sequence: TGTGCCATCAGTGGGACAGGGGGTCTGGAAAACACCATATATTTT. Translated: CAISGTGGLENTIYF.

This clone was detected a few times. This chain links TRBV28 with TRBJ1-2; tentative D call: TRBD1 (5 bases). This CDR3 has 16 residues. V was trimmed by 7 bases and J by 7 bases, leaving 25 bases between them. Germline assignment: CDR1 MDHEN and CDR2 SYDVKM. The CDR3 sequence is CASMLELRRDWGGYTF. The CDR3 coding sequence is TGTGCCAGCATGTTGGAGTTACGCAGGGATTGGGGTGGCTACACCTTC.

The table lists this clone with a few counts. The chain employs TRBV5-1 and TRBJ2-7; 7 nucleotides match TRBD1. Germline V CDR1 and CDR2: SGHRS, YFSETQ. This CDR3 is built from 14 residues. V trimming: 6 bases; J trimming: 2 bases; junction bases outside the gene matches: 8. The CDR3 nucleotides read TGCGCCAGCAACTCGGGACAGCGAGCCTACGAGCAGTACTTC. It specifies CASNSGQRAYEQYF.

The chain recombines TRBV10-3 with TRBJ2-5; 8 bases agree with TRBD1. J gave up 2 bases and V 10 bases, and 6 bases lay outside the gene matches. Germline CDR1 and CDR2: ENHRY and SYGVKD. The CDR3 loop spans 13 amino acids. The CDR3 bases are TGTGCCACAGCCTGGACAGGGCAAGAGACCCAGTACTTC. It encodes CATAWTGQETQYF.